This T cell receptor beta chain derives from a study of post-analysis software for immune sequencing data. As for the study in general: Both relapsing-remitting and secondary progressive multiple sclerosis featured among the disease courses, as did progressive-relapsing multiple sclerosis. Notes on the study in general: Five TRBV segments, including TRBV5-6, TRBV5-1 and TRBV20-1, were more frequent in patients than controls. F-measure co-clustering was strong for batch-matched samples. In multiple sclerosis, normalized Chao1 diversity was significantly below that of controls.

In regard to this clonotype: Its antigen is unidentified.

The TCR beta cDNA libraries carried unique molecular identifiers. MiXCR, run by TCRdb on the PCR reads, gives a single entry per CDR3 protein. Among roughly 800,000 distinct CDR3 sequences listed, under 70% were seen once. Germline CDR1 is SEHNR and CDR2 is FQNEAQ (reference sequence). With 5 bases clipped from V and 1 base from J, the junction kept 5 bases outside the gene matches. CDR3 length: 16 residues. The source of this sequence is a girl aged 10 to 17 with multiple sclerosis. Source material: blood. This chain joins TRBV7-9 and TRBJ2-2; TRBD1 agrees at 9 bases. The CDR3 coding sequence is TGTGCCAGCAGCCTCGGGGGACAGGGGAACACCGGGGAGCTGTTTTTT. Its protein product is CASSLGGQGNTGELFF.